These T cell receptor beta chains were read from a single sample in a study of blood T cell repertoires in COVID-19. Here immunoSEQ multiplex PCR was the method, and the copy in TCRdb shows in-frame clones only, minus some. The top ten hold about 7.8% of the sample, which has around 210,000 clones, approximately 80% seen once. Sequenced material: peripheral blood. The receptors derive from a woman of 80 years or more with COVID-19, enrolled during active disease. Each CDR3 is given without its conserved first and last residue. The order of the fields is V gene, D gene, clone size, CDR3 protein. The D gene is left open where the match is weak. Only part of the rows carry a size: once, few, many, or a class if the clone is expanded.

TRBV7-3 | TRBD1 | - | ASSLTGQGGYT
TRBV19 | - | - | ASSIRQGSGNTIY
TRBV2 | - | - | ASSDQGSGYEQY
TRBV11-2 | TRBD1 | - | ASSIEGQGNEKLF
TRBV4-2 | - | - | ASSPSLGTKGAYEQY
TRBV9 | TRBD2 | - | ASSVSSGGFSGELF
TRBV29-1 | - | - | SVEDARRGGTDTQY
TRBV3-1/TRBV3-2 | - | - | ASSQDGRVWETQY
TRBV6-5 | - | - | ASSKLHEQY
TRBV3-1/TRBV3-2 | - | few | ASSQISADTQY
TRBV18 | - | - | ASSQNRAVSNQPQH
TRBV7-3 | TRBD2 | - | ASSLPGGSHNEQF
TRBV7-2 | - | - | ASSSKVLGDTEAF
TRBV2 | - | - | ASSEAGPPNTEAF
TRBV3-1/TRBV3-2 | TRBD2 | few | ASSPYSGGAFANTGELF